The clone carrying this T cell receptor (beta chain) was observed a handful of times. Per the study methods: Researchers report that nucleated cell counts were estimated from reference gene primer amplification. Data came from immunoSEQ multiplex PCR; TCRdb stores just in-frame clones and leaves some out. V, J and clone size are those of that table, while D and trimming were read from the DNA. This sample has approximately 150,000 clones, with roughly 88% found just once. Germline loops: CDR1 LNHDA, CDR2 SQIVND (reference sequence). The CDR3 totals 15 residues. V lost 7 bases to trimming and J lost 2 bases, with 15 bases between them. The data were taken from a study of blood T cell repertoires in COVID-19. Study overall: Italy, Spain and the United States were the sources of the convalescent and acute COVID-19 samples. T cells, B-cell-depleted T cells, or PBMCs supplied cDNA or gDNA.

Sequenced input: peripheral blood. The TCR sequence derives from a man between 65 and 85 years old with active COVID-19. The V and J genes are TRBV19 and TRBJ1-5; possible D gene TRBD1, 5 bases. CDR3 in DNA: TGTGCCAGTAACCCGGACGGCAGGGGCAATCAGCCCCAGCATTTT. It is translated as CASNPDGRGNQPQHF. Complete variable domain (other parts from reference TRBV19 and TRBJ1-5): DGGITQSPKYLFRKEGQNVTLSCEQNLNHDAMYWYRQDPGQGLRLIYYSQIVNDFQKGDIAEGYSVSREKKESFPLTVTSAQKNPTAFYLCASNPDGRGNQPQHFGDGTRLSIL.